The 17 T cell receptor beta chains presented below share a single source sample, sequenced in a study of T cells expressing NK-cell markers. TCRdb reprocessed the 5' RACE reads and reports one entry per CDR3 protein, with no DNA. Its table lists 250,000 to 300,000 distinct CDR3 sequences. Material for sequencing was blood T cells: a sorted CD56 or NKG2C T cell subset, CD4+ or CD8+ T cells, or bulk PBMC T cells (not recorded which). These receptors were taken from a woman between 18 and 69 years old in good health.

The J gene is TRBJ1-1, the V gene TRBV12-3 or TRBV12-4. The CDR3 consists of 14 residues. CDR3 loop: CASSPRWQDTEAFF.

V usage is TRBV12-3 or TRBV12-4 and J usage is TRBJ2-2. This CDR3 has 14 amino acids. CDR3 protein: CASSLRIPTGELFF.

V gene TRBV6-2 or TRBV6-3 combines with J gene TRBJ2-5; there is no DNA to check the TCRdb D call of TRBD2. Per germline, CDR1 MNHEY and CDR2 SVGEGT. This CDR3 is built from 15 residues. CDR3 residues: CASSYTGLAEETQYF.

The CDR3 sequence is CASSPRRGGAEDTQYF. This chain uses TRBV12-3 or TRBV12-4 with TRBJ2-3; TCRdb's assignment of TRBD1 cannot be checked, as there is no DNA. The CDR3 extends over 16 amino acids.

The chain is built from TRBV25-1 and TRBJ2-2; TCRdb picks TRBD2, but there is no DNA to check that call. The CDR3 sequence is 18 residues long. Germline V gene lookup returns CDR1 MGHDK and CDR2 SYGVNS. The CDR3 spells CASSALPGLAGEAGELFF. Complete variable domain (other parts from reference TRBV25-1 and TRBJ2-2): EADIYQTPRYLVIGTGKKITLECSQTMGHDKMYWYQQDPGMELHLIHYSYGVNSTEKGDLSSESTVSRIRTEHFPLTLESARPSHTSQYLCASSALPGLAGEAGELFFGEGSRLTVL.

CDR3 sequence reads: CASSLRSSSGNEQFF. V is TRBV7-9 and J is TRBJ2-1. This CDR3 is 15 amino acids long. CDR1 and CDR2 (germline): SEHNR, FQNEAQ (reference sequence).

The chain is built from TRBV3-1 and TRBJ1-4; TCRdb reports TRBD1, a call that lacks DNA to check it against. CDR1 and CDR2 from the germline V gene are LGHDT and YNNKEL (reference sequence). The CDR3 has 14 residues. The chain's CDR3 is CASSQEGVSEKLFF.

The J gene is TRBJ2-5, the V gene TRBV7-2; as DNA is missing, the TRBD2 call by TCRdb cannot be tested. Germline V lookup: CDR1 SGHTA, CDR2 FQGNSA. This CDR3 spans 15 amino acids. The CDR3 spells CASSLGGGAERPSTF.

The chain employs TRBV20-1 and TRBJ1-3. CDR3 length: 14 amino acids. Germline loops: CDR1 DFQATT, CDR2 SNEGSKA (reference sequence). CDR3 region: CSATDGSSGNTIYF.

The chain couples TRBV2 to TRBJ1-2. This CDR3 comprises 14 residues. CDR1 is SNHLY and CDR2 is FYNNEI in the germline V gene. This chain's CDR3 is CASSGSGQLGGYTF.

The rearrangement links TRBV7-7 to TRBJ1-1; without DNA, the TCRdb call of TRBD1 cannot be checked. There are 15 residues in the CDR3. The germline V gene has CDR1 SSHAT and CDR2 FNYEAQ (reference sequence). The CDR3 reads CASSPLRGTDTEAFF.

The V gene is TRBV20-1, the J gene TRBJ2-1; TCRdb picks TRBD2, but there is no DNA to check that call. The germline CDR1 and CDR2 sequences are DFQATT and SNEGSKA (reference sequence). CDR3 length: 18 residues. CDR3 sequence reads: CSAREADLAGAIGNEQFF.

The chain uses TRBV29-1 and TRBJ1-1; as DNA is missing, the TRBD1 call by TCRdb cannot be tested. The CDR3 runs 12 residues. Germline loops: CDR1 SQVTM, CDR2 ANQGSEA. CDR3 sequence reads: CSAGQGETEAFF. Full variable domain (missing parts from reference TRBV29-1 and TRBJ1-1): SAVISQKPSRDICQRGTSLTIQCQVDSQVTMMFWYRQQPGQSLTLIATANQGSEATYESGFVIDKFPISRPNLTFSTLTVSNMSPEDSSIYLCSAGQGETEAFFGQGTRLTVV.

This chain connects TRBV14 to TRBJ2-5; absent DNA, TCRdb's TRBD1 call cannot be checked. The CDR3 consists of 15 residues. The V gene's germline CDR1 is SGHDN and CDR2 FVKESK. CDR3: CASSHTDRRRETQYF.

The CDR3 sequence is CSVDETPGAEAFF. This chain joins TRBV29-1 and TRBJ1-1; absent DNA, TCRdb's TRBD1 call cannot be checked. Germline V gene data show CDR1 as SQVTM and CDR2 as ANQGSEA. This CDR3 is 13 amino acids long.

The chain carries TRBV19 and TRBJ1-3. Germline-derived CDR1 and CDR2 are LNHDA and SQIVND (reference sequence). The CDR3 loop spans 14 amino acids. CDR3 region: CASAEGFSGNTIYF.

The chain has TRBV7-2 and TRBJ2-7. Germline CDR1 is SGHTA and CDR2 is FQGNSA. CDR3 length: 14 amino acids. The chain's CDR3 is CASSLAGTTYEQYF.